There are many counts of the clone carrying this T cell receptor (beta chain). Its antigen is unknown. V gave up 3 bases and J gave up 7 bases, with 14 bases separating them. The germline V gene encodes CDR1 SGHRS and CDR2 YFSETQ. The CDR3 is made up of 15 amino acids. TCRdb used MiXCR to reprocess the RT-PCR reads, holding one entry per CDR3 protein. The sample lists fewer than 600,000 distinct CDR3 sequences, approximately 7.2% occurring once. These data are taken from a study of response to subunit inactivated influenza vaccine. Study results and limitations: There was a suggestion from the authors that each seasonal influenza vaccination recruits few new T cells.

The sequenced sample was PBMCs from blood, obtained less than 30 months after vaccination. This TCR was recovered from a man aged 45 to 75 who received an inactivated influenza vaccine. The chain links TRBV5-1 to TRBJ1-6; TRBD1 is a possible D gene (6 bases). The CDR3 DNA reads as TGCGCCAGCAGCTCCGAGGGGGATGGGAATTCACCCCTCCACTTT. Encoded protein: CASSSEGDGNSPLHF.